This is a list of T cell receptor beta chains from one sample in a study of T cell repertoires in cytomegalovirus infection. TCRdb ran MiXCR on the reads and lists one entry per CDR3 protein. The sample contains 250,000 to 300,000 distinct CDR3 sequences, 9.1% of which appear only once. The sequenced sample was PBMCs. These receptors were collected from a human donor in good health (CMV status not recorded). Some clones in this sample may be carry-over from other donors' samples. The CDR3 runs from the conserved cysteine through the conserved F or W. The order of the fields is D gene, clone size, V gene, J gene, CDR3 DNA, CDR3 protein. The D gene is left open where the match is weak. Part of the rows lack a size; the others show once, few, many or a class for expanded clones.

>.|few|TRBV19|TRBJ1-2
TGTGCCAGTAGTAGCGGGACTGTTGGCTACACCTTC
CASSSGTVGYTF
>.|many|TRBV20-1|TRBJ2-3
TGCAGTCCCGTACTCGGGGATACGCAGTATTTT
CSPVLGDTQYF
>TRBD1|few|TRBV12-3/TRBV12-4|TRBJ1-5
TGTGCCAGCAGTCCCCAGACAGGGGGGGGTCAGCCCCAGCATTTT
CASSPQTGGGQPQHF
>.|many|TRBV7-2|TRBJ1-2
TGTGCCAGCAGCTTCCCAGGACGGTCTTCTAACTATGGCTACACCTTC
CASSFPGRSSNYGYTF
>.|many|TRBV2|TRBJ2-3
TGTGCCAGCAGTGAAGCAGGCTATGATACGCAGTATTTT
CASSEAGYDTQYF
>TRBD1|.|TRBV28|TRBJ1-1
TGTGCCAGCATTAACGCAGGGGGACGGGGCACTGGAGCTTTCTTT
CASINAGGRGTGAFF
>.|.|TRBV6-2/TRBV6-3|TRBJ1-5
TGTGCCAGCCGGGAGGCAGGGGCAAATCAGCCCCAGCATTTT
CASREAGANQPQHF
>TRBD1|few|TRBV3-1|TRBJ2-7
TGTGCCAGCAGCCAAGGGTTGCGGACAGGGGACTCCTACGAGCAGTACTTC
CASSQGLRTGDSYEQYF
>TRBD2|few|TRBV7-2|TRBJ2-1
TGTGCCAGCAGCTTCCTAGCGGGAATTGGCAATGAGCAGTTCTTC
CASSFLAGIGNEQFF
>TRBD2|few|TRBV7-6|TRBJ2-3
TGTGCCAGCAGCCTTCTTCTAGCGGCCGACACAGATACGCAGTATTTT
CASSLLLAADTDTQYF
>.|many|TRBV28|TRBJ2-3
TGTGCCAGCAGTGAAGCGGGCCCCACAGATACGCAGTATTTT
CASSEAGPTDTQYF
>.|many|TRBV7-6|TRBJ1-3
TGTGCCAGCAGCTCGCCCGGACCCTCTGGAAACACCATATATTTT
CASSSPGPSGNTIYF
>.|many|TRBV7-2|TRBJ2-1
TGTGCCAGCAGCCTCGGACACTACAATGAGCAGTTCTTC
CASSLGHYNEQFF
>.|.|TRBV7-9|TRBJ2-1
TGTGCCAGCAGGGCGGGTTTGCGCAGCTCCTACAATGAGCAGTTCTTC
CASRAGLRSSYNEQFF
>TRBD1|.|TRBV7-6|TRBJ1-5
TGTGCCAGCAGCTCGGGACAGGGTCAAAATCAGCCCCAGCATTTT
CASSSGQGQNQPQHF
>.|many|TRBV20-1|TRBJ1-2
TGCAGTGCTAGAGATCTGGAACAGTCTAACTATGGCTACACCTTC
CSARDLEQSNYGYTF
>.|many|TRBV7-9|TRBJ1-1
TGTGCCAGCGGTCCGCGGGCAATGGGGACTGAAGCTTTCTTT
CASGPRAMGTEAFF
>TRBD2|many|TRBV9|TRBJ2-7
TGTGCCAGCAGCGTACCTCGACTAGCGGGAGTTGGCGAGCAGTACTTC
CASSVPRLAGVGEQYF
>.|many|TRBV7-2|TRBJ1-2
TGTGCCAGCAGCTTAACATGGACCTCCGAAGGCTATGGTGGCTACACCTTC
CASSLTWTSEGYGGYTF
>TRBD1|many|TRBV27|TRBJ1-1
TGTGCCAGCAGTGCCGGGACAGCGAACACTGAAGCTTTCTTT
CASSAGTANTEAFF
>.|many|TRBV5-1|TRBJ2-7
TGCGCCAGCAGCTATCGGACGGATCTTAGCGCCGAGCAGTACTTC
CASSYRTDLSAEQYF
>.|many|TRBV28|TRBJ1-5
TGTGCCAGCAGTTTAGGCCGGGCCCACTCTCGTCAGCATTTT
CASSLGRAHSRQHF
>.|.|TRBV19|TRBJ2-7
TGTGCCAGTAGCCGGGGAGCTGACTACGAGCAGTACTTC
CASSRGADYEQYF